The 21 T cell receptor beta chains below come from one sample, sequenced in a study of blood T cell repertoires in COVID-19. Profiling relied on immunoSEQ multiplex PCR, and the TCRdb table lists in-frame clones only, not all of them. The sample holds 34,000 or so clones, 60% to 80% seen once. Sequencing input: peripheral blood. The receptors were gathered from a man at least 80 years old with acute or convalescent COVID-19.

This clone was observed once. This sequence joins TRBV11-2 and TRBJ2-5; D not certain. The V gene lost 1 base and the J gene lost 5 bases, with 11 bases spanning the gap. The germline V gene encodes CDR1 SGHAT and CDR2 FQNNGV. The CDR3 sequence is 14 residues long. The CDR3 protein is CASSLALVRETQYF. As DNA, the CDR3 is TGTGCCAGCAGCTTAGCCCTAGTGCGGGAGACCCAGTACTTC.

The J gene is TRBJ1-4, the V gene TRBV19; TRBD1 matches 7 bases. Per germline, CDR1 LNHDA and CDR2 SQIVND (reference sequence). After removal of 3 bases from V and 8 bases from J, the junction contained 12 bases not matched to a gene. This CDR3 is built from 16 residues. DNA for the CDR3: TGTGCCAGTAGTATGGAGGGCGTTGGGACAGCGGAAAAACTGTTTTTT. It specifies CASSMEGVGTAEKLFF.

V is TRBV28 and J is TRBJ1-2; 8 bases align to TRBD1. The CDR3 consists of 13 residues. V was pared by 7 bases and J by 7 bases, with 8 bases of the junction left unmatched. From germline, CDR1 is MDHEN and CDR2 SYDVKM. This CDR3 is CASISDRAPGYTF. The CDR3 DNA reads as TGTGCCAGCATTTCGGACAGGGCCCCTGGCTACACCTTC.

CDR3 in amino acids: CASPQGREQETQYF. CDR3 coding DNA: TGTGCCAGCCCCCAGGGGCGGGAGCAAGAGACCCAGTACTTC. The chain combines TRBV11-3 with TRBJ2-5; TRBD2 is a possible D gene (7 bases). Germline V CDR1 and CDR2: SGHNT, YENEEA. V lost 8 bases and J lost 2, with 15 bases in between. This CDR3 comprises 14 residues. Using reference TRBV11-3 and TRBJ2-5 for the parts outside the CDR3, the full variable domain is EAGVVQSPRYKIIEKKQPVAFWCNPISGHNTLYWYLQNLGQGPELLIRYENEEAVDDSQLPKDRFSAERLKGVDSTLKIQPAELGDSAVYLCASPQGREQETQYFGPGTRLLVL.

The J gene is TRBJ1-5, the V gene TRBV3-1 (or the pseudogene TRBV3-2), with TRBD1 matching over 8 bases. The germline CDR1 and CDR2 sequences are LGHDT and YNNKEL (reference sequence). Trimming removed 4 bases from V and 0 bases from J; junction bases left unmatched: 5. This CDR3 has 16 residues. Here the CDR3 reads CASSPGQGNSNQPQHF. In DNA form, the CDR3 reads TGTGCCAGCAGCCCCGGACAGGGCAATAGCAATCAGCCCCAGCATTTT.

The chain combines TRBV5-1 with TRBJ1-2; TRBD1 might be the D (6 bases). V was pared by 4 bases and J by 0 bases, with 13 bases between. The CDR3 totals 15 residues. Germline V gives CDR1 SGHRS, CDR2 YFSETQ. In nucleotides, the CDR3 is TGCGCCAGCAGCCAGGGGACGGCTTCTAACTATGGCTACACCTTC. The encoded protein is CASSQGTASNYGYTF.

The CDR3 spells CASSRGTGTEAFF. CDR3 nucleotide sequence: TGCGCCAGCAGCAGGGGGACGGGCACTGAAGCTTTCTTT. The chain recombines TRBV5-1 with TRBJ1-1; the D gene is possibly TRBD1 (6 bases). CDR3 length equals 13 residues. The germline V gene encodes CDR1 SGHRS and CDR2 YFSETQ. V shed 4 bases and J shed 4 bases, with 11 bases lying between them.

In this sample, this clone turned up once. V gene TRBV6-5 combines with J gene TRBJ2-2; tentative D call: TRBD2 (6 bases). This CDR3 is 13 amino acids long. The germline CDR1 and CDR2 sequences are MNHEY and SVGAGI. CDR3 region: CSKSGGVAGELFF. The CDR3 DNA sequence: TGTTCTAAATCCGGGGGTGTAGCCGGGGAGCTGTTTTTT.

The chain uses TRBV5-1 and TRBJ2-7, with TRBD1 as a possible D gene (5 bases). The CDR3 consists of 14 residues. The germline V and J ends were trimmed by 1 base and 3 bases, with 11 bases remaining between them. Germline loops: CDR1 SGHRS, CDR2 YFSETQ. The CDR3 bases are TGCGCCAGCAGCTTGACCAGGGCAGACTACGAGCAGTACTTC. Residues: CASSLTRADYEQYF.

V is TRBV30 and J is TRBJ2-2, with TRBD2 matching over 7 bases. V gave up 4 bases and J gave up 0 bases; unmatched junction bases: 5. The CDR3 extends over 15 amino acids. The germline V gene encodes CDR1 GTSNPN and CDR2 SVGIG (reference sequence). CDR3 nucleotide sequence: TGTGCCTGGACTTCGGGGGGTTCGAACACCGGGGAGCTGTTTTTT. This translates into CAWTSGGSNTGELFF. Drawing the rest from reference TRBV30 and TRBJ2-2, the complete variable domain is SQTIHQWPATLVQPVGSPLSLECTVEGTSNPNLYWYRQAAGRGLQLLFYSVGIGQISSEVPQNLSASRPQDRQFILSSKKLLLSDSGFYLCAWTSGGSNTGELFFGEGSRLTVL.

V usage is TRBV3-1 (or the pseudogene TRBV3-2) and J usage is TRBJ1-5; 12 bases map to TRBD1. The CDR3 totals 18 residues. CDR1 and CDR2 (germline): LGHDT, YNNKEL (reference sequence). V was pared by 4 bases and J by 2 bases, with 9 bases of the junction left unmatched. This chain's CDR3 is CASSLPMGQGAGNQPQHF. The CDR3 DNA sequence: TGTGCCAGCAGCCTCCCCATGGGACAGGGGGCAGGCAATCAGCCCCAGCATTTT.

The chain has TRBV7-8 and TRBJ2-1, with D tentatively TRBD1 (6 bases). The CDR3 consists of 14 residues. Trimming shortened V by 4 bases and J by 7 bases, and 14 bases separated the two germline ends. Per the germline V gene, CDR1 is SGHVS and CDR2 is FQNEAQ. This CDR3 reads CASSSQGLLNEQFF. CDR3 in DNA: TGTGCCAGCAGCTCGCAGGGGTTGCTAAATGAGCAGTTCTTC.

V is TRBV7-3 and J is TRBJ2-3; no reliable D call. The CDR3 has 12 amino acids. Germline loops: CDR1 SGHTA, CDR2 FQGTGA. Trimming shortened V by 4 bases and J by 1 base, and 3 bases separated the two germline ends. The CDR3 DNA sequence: TGTGCCAGCAGCTCCGGCACAGATACGCAGTATTTT. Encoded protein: CASSSGTDTQYF.

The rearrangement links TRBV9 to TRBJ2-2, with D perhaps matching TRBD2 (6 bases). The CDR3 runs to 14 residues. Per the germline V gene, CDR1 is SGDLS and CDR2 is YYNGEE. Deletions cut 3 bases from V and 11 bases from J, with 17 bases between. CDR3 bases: TGTGCCAGCAGCGCCCCGGGACTCCCGGCCGAGCTGTTTTTT. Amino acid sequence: CASSAPGLPAELFF.

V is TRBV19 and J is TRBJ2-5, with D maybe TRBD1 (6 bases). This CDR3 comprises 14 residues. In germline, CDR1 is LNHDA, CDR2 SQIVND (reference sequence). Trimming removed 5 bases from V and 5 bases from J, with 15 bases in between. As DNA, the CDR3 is TGTGCCAGTAGTCTCCGGACAGCTCTGGAGACCCAGTACTTC. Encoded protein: CASSLRTALETQYF.

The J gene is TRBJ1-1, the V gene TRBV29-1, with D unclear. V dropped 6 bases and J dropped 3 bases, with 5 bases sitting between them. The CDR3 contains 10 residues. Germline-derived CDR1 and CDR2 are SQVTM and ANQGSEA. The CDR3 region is CSVADTEAFF. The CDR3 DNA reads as TGCAGCGTCGCGGACACTGAAGCTTTCTTT.

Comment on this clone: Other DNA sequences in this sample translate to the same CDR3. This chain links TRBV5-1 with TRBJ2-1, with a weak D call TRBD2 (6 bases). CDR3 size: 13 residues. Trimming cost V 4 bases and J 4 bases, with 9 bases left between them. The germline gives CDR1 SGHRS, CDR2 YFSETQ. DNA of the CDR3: TGCGCCAGCAGCGCGGGACCATACAATGAGCAGTTCTTC. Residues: CASSAGPYNEQFF.

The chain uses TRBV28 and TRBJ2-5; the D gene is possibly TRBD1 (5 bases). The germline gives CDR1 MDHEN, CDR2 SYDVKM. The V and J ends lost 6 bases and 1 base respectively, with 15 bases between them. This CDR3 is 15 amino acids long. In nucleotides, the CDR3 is TGTGCCAGCAGGCCACTTTGGGGCCTCCAAGAGACCCAGTACTTC. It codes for CASRPLWGLQETQYF.

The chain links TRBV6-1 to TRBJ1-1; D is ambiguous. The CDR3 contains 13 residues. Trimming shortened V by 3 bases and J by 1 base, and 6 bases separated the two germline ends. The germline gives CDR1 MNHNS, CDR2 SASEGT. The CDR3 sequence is CASSERQNTEAFF. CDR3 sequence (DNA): TGTGCCAGCAGTGAGCGACAGAACACTGAAGCTTTCTTT.

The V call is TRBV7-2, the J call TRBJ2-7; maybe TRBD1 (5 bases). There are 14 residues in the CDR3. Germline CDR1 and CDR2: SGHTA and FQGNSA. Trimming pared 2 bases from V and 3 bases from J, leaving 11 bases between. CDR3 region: CASSLLDQGYEQYF. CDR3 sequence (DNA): TGTGCCAGCAGCTTATTGGATCAGGGCTACGAGCAGTACTTC.

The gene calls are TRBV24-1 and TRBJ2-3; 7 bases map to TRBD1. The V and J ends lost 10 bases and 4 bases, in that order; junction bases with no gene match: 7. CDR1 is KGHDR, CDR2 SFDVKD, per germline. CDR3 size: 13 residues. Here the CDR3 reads CATAQGFADTQYF. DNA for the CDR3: TGTGCCACGGCACAGGGGTTCGCAGATACGCAGTATTTT.